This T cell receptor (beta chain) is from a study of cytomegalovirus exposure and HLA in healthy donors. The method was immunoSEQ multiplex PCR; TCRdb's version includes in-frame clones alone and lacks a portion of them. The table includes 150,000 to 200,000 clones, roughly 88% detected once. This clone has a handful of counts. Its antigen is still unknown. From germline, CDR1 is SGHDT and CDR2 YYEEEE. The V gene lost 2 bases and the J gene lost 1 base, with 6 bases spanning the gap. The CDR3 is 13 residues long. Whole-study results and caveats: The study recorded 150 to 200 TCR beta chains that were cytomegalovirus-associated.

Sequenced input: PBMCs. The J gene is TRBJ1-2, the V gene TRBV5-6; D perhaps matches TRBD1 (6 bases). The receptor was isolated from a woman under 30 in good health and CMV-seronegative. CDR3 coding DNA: TGTGCCAGCAGCTTACAGGGTAACTATGGCTACACCTTC. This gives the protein CASSLQGNYGYTF.